Below, 9 T cell receptor beta chains from the same sample are listed, as sequenced in a study of spatial heterogeneity in lung cancer. TCRdb fed the 5' RACE reads into MiXCR, producing one record per CDR3 protein. The repertoire holds roughly 120,000 distinct CDR3 sequences, with approximately 12% as singletons. Stated time point: blood at routine non-recurrence follow-up after resection. Researchers sequenced whole RNA taken from tumor, nontumor lung or frozen PBMC without sorting. Sequencing used PBMCs, obtained at follow-up. Receptor source: a male donor with early-stage non-small cell lung cancer.

J is TRBJ1-5 and V is TRBV24-1; D might be TRBD1 (5 bases). CDR3 length equals 14 residues. The germline V gene has CDR1 KGHDR and CDR2 SFDVKD. V gave up 5 bases and J gave up 0 bases, with 7 bases separating them. CDR3 coding DNA: TGTGCCACCAGTGGGGGGGGTAGCAATCAGCCCCAGCATTTT. This codes for CATSGGGSNQPQHF.

This clonotype was seen at least ten times. This chain uses TRBV12-3 or TRBV12-4 with TRBJ1-4; D possibly corresponds to TRBD1 (5 bases). This CDR3 region has 13 residues. With 2 bases removed from V and 7 bases from J, the gap between germline ends came to 8 bases. This CDR3 reads CASSLQGREKLFF. The CDR3 DNA reads as TGTGCCAGCAGTTTACAGGGCCGTGAAAAACTGTTTTTT.

V gene TRBV11-2 combines with J gene TRBJ2-5, with unresolved D. Germline V CDR1 and CDR2: SGHAT, FQNNGV. V lost 9 bases to trimming and J lost 7 bases, with 18 bases between them. This CDR3 region has 13 residues. The CDR3 region has the DNA TGTGCCAGTCTCGCTGGCGTCTTGGGGACCCAGTACTTC. This sequence encodes CASLAGVLGTQYF. Filled out from reference TRBV11-2 and TRBJ2-5, the complete variable domain reads EAGVAQSPRYKIIEKRQSVAFWCNPISGHATLYWYQQILGQGPKLLIQFQNNGVVDDSQLPKDRFSAERLKGVDSTLKIQPAKLEDSAVYLCASLAGVLGTQYFGPGTRLLVL.

V gene TRBV7-3 combines with J gene TRBJ2-1; D unresolved. Deletions cut 8 bases from V and 0 bases from J, with 14 bases between. This CDR3 region has 15 residues. The V gene's germline CDR1 is SGHTA and CDR2 FQGTGA. CDR3 sequence: CASSRSGSSYNEQFF. CDR3 nucleotides: TGTGCCAGCTCCAGGTCGGGTAGCTCCTACAATGAGCAGTTCTTC.

Only a few counts were recorded for this clonotype. The rearrangement uses TRBV20-1 and TRBJ2-3, with 12 nucleotides matching TRBD2. The CDR3 spans 16 residues. Germline V gene data show CDR1 as DFQATT and CDR2 as SNEGSKA (reference sequence). Trimming took 0 bases from V and 2 from J; bases not matched to a gene: 3. CDR3 protein: CSARDPSGGVTDTQYF. CDR3 bases: TGCAGTGCTAGAGACCCTAGCGGGGGGGTCACAGATACGCAGTATTTT.

This clonotype was recorded a few times. The genes are TRBV7-8 and TRBJ2-7, with 8 bases fitting TRBD1. This CDR3 region has 15 residues. The V segment lost 1 base and the J segment 0 bases; nucleotides outside the gene matches: 2. In germline, CDR1 is SGHVS, CDR2 FQNEAQ. The CDR3 spells CASSLETGASYEQYF. CDR3 bases: TGTGCCAGCAGCTTAGAGACAGGGGCCTCCTACGAGCAGTACTTC.

In its sample, this clonotype was seen a few times. The chain has TRBV29-1 and TRBJ2-5; a possible D gene is TRBD1 (6 bases). V gave up 4 bases and J gave up 5 bases, with 17 bases separating them. This CDR3 comprises 14 residues. Per germline, CDR1 SQVTM and CDR2 ANQGSEA. This CDR3 reads CSVARDIGLETQYF. CDR3 nucleotides: TGCAGCGTTGCCCGGGACATTGGATTGGAGACCCAGTACTTC. Full variable domain (outside the CDR3, taken from reference TRBV29-1 and TRBJ2-5): SAVISQKPSRDICQRGTSLTIQCQVDSQVTMMFWYRQQPGQSLTLIATANQGSEATYESGFVIDKFPISRPNLTFSTLTVSNMSPEDSSIYLCSVARDIGLETQYFGPGTRLLVL.

There are many counts of this clonotype. The gene calls are TRBV9 and TRBJ2-2; no reliable D call. V lost 6 bases to trimming and J lost 3 bases, with 12 bases between them. Germline lookup yields CDR1 SGDLS and CDR2 YYNGEE. The CDR3 spans 14 residues. CDR3 DNA: TGTGCCAGCAAAACCTCCGTTGACACCGGGGAGCTGTTTTTT. This sequence encodes CASKTSVDTGELFF.

This clonotype appeared a few times. The V call is TRBV10-1, the J call TRBJ2-3; 8 positions agree with TRBD1. CDR1 and CDR2 from the germline V gene are WNHNN and SYGVQD (reference sequence). V was pared by 7 bases and J by 6 bases, with 9 bases of the junction left unmatched. The CDR3 has 14 residues. DNA for the CDR3: TGCGCCAGCAAAGGAGGGACAGGTTCGGATACGCAGTATTTT. It codes for CASKGGTGSDTQYF.